The following is a TCR beta chain sequence with its context. Germline CDR1 reads SGHDT; CDR2 reads YYEEEE. V shed 4 bases and J shed 0 bases, with 22 bases lying between them. The CDR3 length is 18 residues. This entry belongs to a study of blood T cell repertoires in COVID-19. TCRdb keeps only in-frame clones here, not all; method: immunoSEQ multiplex PCR. The sample consists of 130,000 to 150,000 clones, about 83% of them appearing once. The V gene is TRBV5-6, the J gene TRBJ1-1; D possibly corresponds to TRBD1 (6 bases). The TCR sequence derives from a woman aged 50 to 60 who had been exposed to COVID-19. The sequenced sample was PBMCs or T cells enriched from blood (not recorded which). CDR3 nucleotide sequence: TGTGCCAGCAGCCACCCGGATGGGGGGGCCGGGATGAACACTGAAGCTTTCTTT. It codes for CASSHPDGGAGMNTEAFF. Using reference TRBV5-6 and TRBJ1-1 for the parts outside the CDR3, the full variable domain is DAGVTQSPTHLIKTRGQQVTLRCSPKSGHDTVSWYQQALGQGPQFIFQYYEEEERQRGNFPDRFSGHQFPNYSSELNVNALLLGDSALYLCASSHPDGGAGMNTEAFFGQGTRLTVV.